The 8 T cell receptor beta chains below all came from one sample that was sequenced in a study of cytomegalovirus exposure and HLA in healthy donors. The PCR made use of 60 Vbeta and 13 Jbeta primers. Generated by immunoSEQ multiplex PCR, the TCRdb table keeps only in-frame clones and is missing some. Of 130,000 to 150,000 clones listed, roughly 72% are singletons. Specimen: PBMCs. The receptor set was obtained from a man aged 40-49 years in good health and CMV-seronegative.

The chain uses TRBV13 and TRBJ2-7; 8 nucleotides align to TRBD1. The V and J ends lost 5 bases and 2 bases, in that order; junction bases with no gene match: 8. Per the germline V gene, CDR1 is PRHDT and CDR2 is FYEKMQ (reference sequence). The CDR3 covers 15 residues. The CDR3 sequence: CASSLGTGDAYEQYF. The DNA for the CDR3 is TGTGCCAGCAGCCTGGGGACAGGCGATGCCTACGAGCAGTACTTC.

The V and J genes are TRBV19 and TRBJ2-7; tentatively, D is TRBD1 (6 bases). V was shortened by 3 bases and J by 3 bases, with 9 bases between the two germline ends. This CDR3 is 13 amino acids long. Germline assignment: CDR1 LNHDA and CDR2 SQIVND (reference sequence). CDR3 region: CASSINRDYEQYF. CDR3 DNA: TGTGCCAGTAGTATTAACAGGGACTACGAGCAGTACTTC. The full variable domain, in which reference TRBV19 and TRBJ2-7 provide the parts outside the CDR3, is DGGITQSPKYLFRKEGQNVTLSCEQNLNHDAMYWYRQDPGQGLRLIYYSQIVNDFQKGDIAEGYSVSREKKESFPLTVTSAQKNPTAFYLCASSINRDYEQYFGPGTRLTVT.

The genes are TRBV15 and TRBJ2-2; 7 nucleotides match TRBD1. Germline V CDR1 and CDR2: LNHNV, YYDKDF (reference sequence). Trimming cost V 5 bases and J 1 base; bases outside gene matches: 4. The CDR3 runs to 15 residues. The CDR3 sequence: CATSFRTGNTGELFF. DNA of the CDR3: TGTGCCACCAGCTTCAGGACAGGGAACACCGGGGAGCTGTTTTTT.

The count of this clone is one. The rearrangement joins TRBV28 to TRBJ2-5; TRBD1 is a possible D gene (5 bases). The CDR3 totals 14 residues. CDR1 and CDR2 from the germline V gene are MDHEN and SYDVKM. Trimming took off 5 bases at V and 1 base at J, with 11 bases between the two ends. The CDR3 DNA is TGTGCCAGCAGTATTACAGGTTTCCAAGAGACCCAGTACTTC. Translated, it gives CASSITGFQETQYF.

In DNA form, the CDR3 reads TGCAGCGTCGGGGGGAACAATGAGCAGTTCTTC. This translates into CSVGGNNEQFF. The J gene is TRBJ2-1, the V gene TRBV29-1; 7 nucleotides line up with TRBD2. Losses at the gene ends were 6 bases for V and 5 bases for J; bases not matched to a gene: 1. Germline CDR1 and CDR2: SQVTM and ANQGSEA. The CDR3 totals 11 residues.

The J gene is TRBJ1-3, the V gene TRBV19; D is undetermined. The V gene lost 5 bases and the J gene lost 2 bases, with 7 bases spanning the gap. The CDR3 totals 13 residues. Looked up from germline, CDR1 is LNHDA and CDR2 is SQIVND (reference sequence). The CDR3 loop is CASSPTAGNTIYF. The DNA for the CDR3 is TGTGCCAGTAGTCCTACGGCTGGAAACACCATATATTTT.

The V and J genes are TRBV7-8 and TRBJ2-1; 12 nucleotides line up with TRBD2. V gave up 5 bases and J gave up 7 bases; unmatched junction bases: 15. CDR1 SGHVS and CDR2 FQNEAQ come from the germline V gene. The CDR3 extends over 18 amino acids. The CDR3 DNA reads TGTGCCAGCAGCGAAACCGGGACTAGCGGGCGAGGGAGGAATGAGCAGTTCTTC. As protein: CASSETGTSGRGRNEQFF.

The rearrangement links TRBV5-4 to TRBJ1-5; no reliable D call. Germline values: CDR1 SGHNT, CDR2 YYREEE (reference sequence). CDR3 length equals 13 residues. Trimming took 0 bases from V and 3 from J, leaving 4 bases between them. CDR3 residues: CASSLDYNQPQHF. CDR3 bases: TGTGCCAGCAGCTTGGACTACAATCAGCCCCAGCATTTT.